Below, one T cell receptor (beta chain) is given with its context. A much larger clone is a single base away; this may be a read error. In this CDR3 the conserved last residue, phenylalanine or tryptophan, is missing, so a read error is likely. RNA transcripts yielded amplified TCR beta CDR3 regions. Second-round multiplex PCR followed a first-round RT-PCR using HTBI primers. A single record per CDR3 protein comes from TCRdb applying MiXCR to the multiplex PCR reads. The table records about 1.2 million distinct CDR3 sequences, around a third of them present only once. The record originates from a study of Graves' ophthalmopathy and Graves' hyperthyroidism. The germline V and J ends were trimmed by 5 bases and 7 bases, with 18 bases remaining between them. The germline gives CDR1 SGHAT, CDR2 FQNNGV. This CDR3 region has 14 residues.

The sample was peripheral blood or thyroid tissue (not recorded which). This clonotype was obtained from an adult man with Graves' hyperthyroidism. V gene TRBV11-2 combines with J gene TRBJ2-7; D is ambiguous. CDR3 loop: CASSTMKLRSEQYL. The CDR3 region has the DNA TGTGCCAGCAGCACTATGAAACTTAGGAGTGAGCAGTACCTC.